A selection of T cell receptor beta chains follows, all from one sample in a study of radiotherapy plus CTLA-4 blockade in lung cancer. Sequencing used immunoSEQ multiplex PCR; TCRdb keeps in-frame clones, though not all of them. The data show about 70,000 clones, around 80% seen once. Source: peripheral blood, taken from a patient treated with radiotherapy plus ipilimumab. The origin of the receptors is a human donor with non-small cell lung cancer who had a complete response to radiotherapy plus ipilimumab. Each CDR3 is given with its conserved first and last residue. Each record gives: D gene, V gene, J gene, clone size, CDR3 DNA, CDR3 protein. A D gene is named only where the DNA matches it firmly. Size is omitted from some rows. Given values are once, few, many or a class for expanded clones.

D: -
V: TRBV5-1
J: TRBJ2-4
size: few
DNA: TGCGCCAGCAGCTTGGTCGGGGCAGGCAAAAACATTCAGTACTTC
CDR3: CASSLVGAGKNIQYF

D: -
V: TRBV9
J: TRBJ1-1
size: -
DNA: TGTGCCAGCAGCGTAGAGGGGACCGACCGGAGAGCTACTGAAGCTTTCTTT
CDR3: CASSVEGTDRRATEAFF

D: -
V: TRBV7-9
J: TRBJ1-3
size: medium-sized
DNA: TGTGCCAGCAGCTTAGGAAACGAAAACACCATATATTTT
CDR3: CASSLGNENTIYF

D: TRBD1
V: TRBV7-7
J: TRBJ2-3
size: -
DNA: TGTGCTAGCAGCTTAAGGACAGGGATATTAGATACGCAGTATTTT
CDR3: CASSLRTGILDTQYF

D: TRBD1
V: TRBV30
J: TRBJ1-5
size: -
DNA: TGTGCCTGGAGTGGGCGACAGGGTAAAGAGCAGCCCCAGCATTTT
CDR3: CAWSGRQGKEQPQHF

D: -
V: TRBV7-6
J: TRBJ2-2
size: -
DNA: TGTGCCAGCAGCTTACTAGCTTCGGGCGGGGAGCTGTTTTTT
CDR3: CASSLLASGGELFF

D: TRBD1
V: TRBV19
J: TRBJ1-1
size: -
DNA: TGTGCCAGTAGGGGGACAGGGTTGAAAGCTTTCTTT
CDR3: CASRGTGLKAFF

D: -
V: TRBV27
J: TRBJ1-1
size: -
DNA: TGTGCCAGCAGTTTATCGCCGAGCCCTCGGAGGGTCCGGGGAACTGAAGCTTTCTTT
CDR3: CASSLSPSPRRVRGTEAFF

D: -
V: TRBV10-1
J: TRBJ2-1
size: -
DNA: TGCGCCAGCAGTGGGGACGTTAGTCGCTACAATGAGCAGTTCTTC
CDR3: CASSGDVSRYNEQFF

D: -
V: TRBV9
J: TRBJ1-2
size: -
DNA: TGTGCCAGCAGCCCGACGGTCCTGTTCACTAACTATGGCTACACCTTC
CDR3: CASSPTVLFTNYGYTF

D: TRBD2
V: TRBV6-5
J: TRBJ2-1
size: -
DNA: TGTGCCAGCAGCCCCACGGGGGGAGGGGTCAATGAGCAGTTCTTC
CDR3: CASSPTGGGVNEQFF

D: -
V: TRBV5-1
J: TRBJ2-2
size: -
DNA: TGCGCCAGCAGCCCCACAGGGCCGCACACCGGGGAGCTGTTTTTT
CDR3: CASSPTGPHTGELFF

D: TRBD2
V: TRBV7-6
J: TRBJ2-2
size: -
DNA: TGTGCCAGCAGCCCTATATCACCCAGCGGGGCGTTCCCCGGGGAGCTGTTTTTT
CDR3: CASSPISPSGAFPGELFF

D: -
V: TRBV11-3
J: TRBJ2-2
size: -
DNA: TGTGCCAGCAGCCAATTTGGTGGGCAGCTCAACACCGGGGAGCTGTTTTTT
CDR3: CASSQFGGQLNTGELFF

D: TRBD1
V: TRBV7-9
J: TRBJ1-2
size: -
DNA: TGTGCCAGCAGCAGGACAGGGGGCCCTTTTGGTGGCTACACCTTC
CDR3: CASSRTGGPFGGYTF